The 26 T cell receptor beta chains reported below all come from one sample, sequenced in a study of CD8+ T cells in alopecia areata. Sequencing templates came from extracted RNA that was reverse transcribed into cDNA. Assay used: immunoSEQ multiplex PCR; TCRdb lists only in-frame clones, some missing. This sample has approximately 91,000 clones, with under 45% found just once. The sequenced material came from CD4+ T cells sorted from blood. These TCRs come from a human donor with alopecia areata.

A few counts support this clone. The chain couples TRBV25-1 to TRBJ2-2, with 10 bases fitting TRBD1. Germline CDR1 is MGHDK and CDR2 is SYGVNS. The CDR3 is 15 residues long. V shed 8 bases and J 4 bases; nucleotides not matched to a gene: 7. The CDR3 sequence is CASGSGTGATGELFF. The DNA of the CDR3 is TGTGCCAGCGGTTCCGGGACAGGGGCCACCGGGGAGCTGTTTTTT.

The CDR3 DNA sequence: TGTGCCTGGGCCGGGGAGGACAGACTGGGGTACGAGCAGTACTTC. As protein: CAWAGEDRLGYEQYF. The V call is TRBV30, the J call TRBJ2-7; perhaps D is TRBD1 or TRBD2 (6 bases each). The germline V gene has CDR1 GTSNPN and CDR2 SVGIG (reference sequence). V lost 5 bases, J lost 4 bases, and 21 bases lay in between. The CDR3 extends over 15 amino acids. The entire variable domain, with the rest obtained from reference TRBV30 and TRBJ2-7, is as follows: SQTIHQWPATLVQPVGSPLSLECTVEGTSNPNLYWYRQAAGRGLQLLFYSVGIGQISSEVPQNLSASRPQDRQFILSSKKLLLSDSGFYLCAWAGEDRLGYEQYFGPGTRLTVT.

This clone appeared a few times. Other DNA sequences in the same sample also yield this CDR3. DNA of the CDR3: TGTGCCTGGAGTGGTGGGGAGACCCAGTACTTC. Its translation: CAWSGGETQYF. V gene TRBV30 combines with J gene TRBJ2-5; no firm D call. Germline CDR1 GTSNPN, CDR2 SVGIG (reference sequence). The CDR3 covers 11 residues. The germline V and J ends were trimmed by 1 base and 5 bases, with 5 bases remaining between them.

The chain combines TRBV5-4 with TRBJ1-6; a weak D match, TRBD1 (5 bases). Trimming removed 0 bases from V and 8 bases from J, with 12 bases in between. This CDR3 contains 15 residues. Germline lookup yields CDR1 SGHNT and CDR2 YYREEE (reference sequence). The CDR3 sequence is CASSLEQAGHSPLHF. CDR3 coding DNA: TGTGCCAGCAGCTTGGAACAGGCGGGTCATTCACCCCTCCACTTT.

CDR3 sequence: CSVEGLPGGGYEQYF. CDR3 DNA: TGCAGCGTTGAGGGCTTGCCAGGGGGCGGGTACGAGCAGTACTTC. V and J are TRBV29-1 and TRBJ2-7, with TRBD1 matching over 8 bases. Germline CDR1 SQVTM, CDR2 ANQGSEA. The junction had 11 bases not matched to a gene; V was cut back by 3 bases and J by 4 bases. This CDR3 contains 15 residues.

This clone showed up just a few times. The rearrangement links TRBV9 to TRBJ1-3; D call uncertain. There are 13 residues in the CDR3. The germline V gene encodes CDR1 SGDLS and CDR2 YYNGEE. V lost 4 bases and J 2 bases, leaving 7 bases between the germline ends. The CDR3 DNA follows: TGTGCCAGCAGCTCAAACACTGGAAACACCATATATTTT. Protein sequence: CASSSNTGNTIYF. Full variable domain (rest looked up from reference TRBV9 and TRBJ1-3): DSGVTQTPKHLITATGQRVTLRCSPRSGDLSVYWYQQSLDQGLQFLIQYYNGEERAKGNILERFSAQQFPDLHSELNLSSLELGDSALYFCASSSNTGNTIYFGEGSWLTVV.

The chain combines TRBV6-1 with TRBJ2-5; no firm D call. Germline V gives CDR1 MNHNS, CDR2 SASEGT. The V end was cut by 6 bases, the J end by 7 bases, with 21 bases between. There are 15 residues in the CDR3. The CDR3 sequence is CASSTPDGALGTQYF. CDR3 nucleotides: TGTGCCAGCAGCACGCCAGATGGCGCACTGGGGACCCAGTACTTC.

The CDR3 DNA reads TGCAGCACCCGGGACAGCTCCTCTGGGGCCAACGTCCTGACTTTC. Its protein product is CSTRDSSSGANVLTF. This chain connects TRBV29-1 to TRBJ2-6, with 7 nucleotides matching TRBD1. This CDR3 has 15 residues. Germline V gives CDR1 SQVTM, CDR2 ANQGSEA. V gave up 8 bases and J gave up 0 bases; unmatched junction bases: 7.

This rearrangement joins TRBV5-1 to TRBJ1-5; 9 bases are shared with TRBD1. This CDR3 comprises 15 residues. Germline values: CDR1 SGHRS, CDR2 YFSETQ. J was trimmed by 4 bases and V by 5 bases; bases with no gene match: 7. DNA for the CDR3: TGCGCCAGCAGGGTGGGGACAGGGAAGAATCAGCCCCAGCATTTT. As protein: CASRVGTGKNQPQHF.

The CDR3 bases are TGCAGCGTTGATAAGGGGAGTGGCGAGACCCAGTACTTC. Its protein is CSVDKGSGETQYF. This rearrangement joins TRBV29-1 to TRBJ2-5, with D perhaps given as TRBD1 or TRBD2 (5 bases each). CDR3 length: 13 amino acids. V was trimmed by 3 bases and J by 5 bases, leaving 13 bases between them. Per the germline V gene, CDR1 is SQVTM and CDR2 is ANQGSEA.

The chain recombines TRBV29-1 with TRBJ2-3; no clear D gene. The V gene lost 4 bases and the J gene lost 9 bases, with 14 bases spanning the gap. CDR3 length: 12 residues. Germline V CDR1 and CDR2: SQVTM, ANQGSEA. The CDR3 nucleotides are TGCAGCGTTGTCGCGGCCCAGGTCACGCAGTATTTT. Translating it yields CSVVAAQVTQYF.

The V call is TRBV7-8, the J call TRBJ2-3; D gene ambiguous. The CDR3 runs to 19 residues. CDR1 and CDR2 from the germline V gene are SGHVS and FQNEAQ. V lost 5 bases, J lost 4 bases, and 28 bases lay in between. This CDR3 reads CASSQRTWLGKVGPDTQYF. The CDR3 DNA follows: TGTGCCAGCAGCCAAAGAACGTGGCTCGGAAAGGTGGGCCCAGATACGCAGTATTTT.

The rearrangement links TRBV7-2 to TRBJ2-7; 8 bases map to TRBD2. Germline CDR1 and CDR2: SGHTA and FQGNSA. The V segment lost 5 bases and the J segment 6 bases; nucleotides outside the gene matches: 18. The CDR3 length is 17 residues. The CDR3 loop is CASSPRPPGGPTLEQYF. The DNA of the CDR3 is TGTGCCAGCAGCCCGCGCCCTCCGGGGGGGCCGACCCTCGAGCAGTACTTC. The full variable domain, with the rest looked up from reference TRBV7-2 and TRBJ2-7, is GAGVSQSPSNKVTEKGKDVELRCDPISGHTALYWYRQSLGQGLEFLIYFQGNSAPDKSGLPSDRFSAERTGGSVSTLTIQRTQQEDSAVYLCASSPRPPGGPTLEQYFGPGTRLTVT.

The chain combines TRBV6-6 with TRBJ2-3; D is possibly TRBD2 (6 bases). This CDR3 spans 13 amino acids. Germline V lookup: CDR1 MNHNY, CDR2 SVGAGI (reference sequence). V dropped 8 bases and J dropped 5 bases, with 14 bases sitting between them. CDR3: CASGGLGQDTQYF. The CDR3 DNA reads TGTGCCAGCGGGGGACTCGGACAAGATACGCAGTATTTT.

A few counts support this clone. This chain joins TRBV29-1 and TRBJ1-6, with 8 bases fitting TRBD1. Trimming at V came to 5 bases and at J to 9 bases, leaving 9 bases not matched to a gene. The germline gives CDR1 SQVTM, CDR2 ANQGSEA. The CDR3 is made up of 14 amino acids. This CDR3 reads CSVQGDRSGSPLHF. The DNA of the CDR3 is TGCAGCGTTCAAGGGGACAGGTCTGGTTCACCCCTCCACTTT. The full variable domain, in which reference TRBV29-1 and TRBJ1-6 provide the parts outside the CDR3, is SAVISQKPSRDICQRGTSLTIQCQVDSQVTMMFWYRQQPGQSLTLIATANQGSEATYESGFVIDKFPISRPNLTFSTLTVSNMSPEDSSIYLCSVQGDRSGSPLHFGNGTRLTVT.

CDR3: CASSLDPQNTEAFF. The CDR3 nucleotides are TGCGCCAGCAGCTTGGACCCCCAGAACACTGAAGCTTTCTTT. This chain links TRBV5-1 with TRBJ1-1; no firm D call. Trimming left V 0 bases short and J 1 base short, with 7 bases between. The length of the CDR3 is 14 residues. Per the germline V gene, CDR1 is SGHRS and CDR2 is YFSETQ.

The chain is built from TRBV7-2 and TRBJ1-1; a weak D match, TRBD1 (6 bases). Trimming stripped 5 bases from V and 10 bases from J, with 11 bases between. Germline V gene sequence: CDR1 SGHTA, CDR2 FQGNSA. This CDR3 is built from 11 residues. The CDR3 sequence is CASSRDTLAFF. The CDR3 coding sequence is TGTGCCAGCAGCCGGGACACCCTAGCTTTCTTT.

The rearrangement uses TRBV29-1 and TRBJ1-1; TRBD1 aligns across 10 bases. With 8 bases clipped from V and 11 bases from J, the junction kept 11 bases outside the gene matches. Germline CDR1 and CDR2: SQVTM and ANQGSEA. The CDR3 length is 12 residues. In DNA form, the CDR3 reads TGCAGCATATTACTCGGACAGGGGGGCGCTTTCTTT. Translated, it gives CSILLGQGGAFF.

The chain is built from TRBV4-3 and TRBJ2-3; TRBD2 aligns across 12 bases. The ends lost 2 bases at V and 6 bases at J; junction bases unmatched: 6. This CDR3 has 16 amino acids. Germline CDR1 LGHNA, CDR2 YSLEER. CDR3 coding DNA: TGCGCCAGCAGCCAACTAGCGGGAGGGCCTGAGGATACGCAGTATTTT. This sequence encodes CASSQLAGGPEDTQYF.

The chain uses TRBV9 and TRBJ1-1; D unresolved. The CDR3 length is 13 residues. Germline CDR1 and CDR2: SGDLS and YYNGEE. V gave up 2 bases and J gave up 1 base, with 6 bases separating them. The CDR3 spells CASSVNTNTEAFF. The CDR3 region has the DNA TGTGCCAGCAGCGTCAATACGAACACTGAAGCTTTCTTT.

The chain links TRBV29-1 to TRBJ2-7, with TRBD1 as a possible D gene (5 bases). Trimming removed 4 bases at V and 6 bases at J, with 19 bases between. The CDR3 contains 14 residues. The germline V gene encodes CDR1 SQVTM and CDR2 ANQGSEA. CDR3 sequence: CSVGEQAAVGEQYF. The CDR3 bases are TGCAGCGTTGGGGAACAGGCTGCGGTCGGCGAGCAGTACTTC.

This clone was observed a few times. The V call is TRBV6-6, the J call TRBJ1-5; tentatively, D is TRBD1 (5 bases). The CDR3 loop spans 14 amino acids. Germline V gene sequence: CDR1 MNHNY, CDR2 SVGAGI (reference sequence). V shed 8 bases and J shed 3 bases, with 14 bases lying between them. The CDR3: CASRGRQYNQPQHF. The DNA for the CDR3 is TGTGCCAGCCGGGGCCGCCAATACAATCAGCCCCAGCATTTT.

A few counts support this clone. The J gene is TRBJ2-7, the V gene TRBV2; 11 positions match TRBD2. Losses at the gene ends were 8 bases for V and 6 bases for J; bases not matched to a gene: 3. The CDR3 sequence is 12 residues long. The germline CDR1 and CDR2 sequences are SNHLY and FYNNEI. The CDR3 protein is CASRSGRGEQYF. In DNA form, the CDR3 reads TGTGCCAGCCGTAGCGGGAGGGGCGAGCAGTACTTC. Full variable domain (remainder filled in from reference TRBV2 and TRBJ2-7): EPEVTQTPSHQVTQMGQEVILRCVPISNHLYFYWYRQILGQKVEFLVSFYNNEISEKSEIFDDQFSVERPDGSNFTLKIRSTKLEDSAMYFCASRSGRGEQYFGPGTRLTVT.

The J gene is TRBJ1-1, the V gene TRBV29-1; D might be TRBD1 (6 bases). The CDR3 runs 13 residues. Germline V gene data show CDR1 as SQVTM and CDR2 as ANQGSEA. Trimming took 5 bases from V and 1 from J, leaving 11 bases between them. The CDR3: CSVTMTGNTEAFF. DNA of the CDR3: TGCAGCGTTACCATGACAGGGAACACTGAAGCTTTCTTT.

The chain uses TRBV28 and TRBJ2-7; tentatively, D is TRBD1 (6 bases). This CDR3 comprises 15 residues. Germline V lookup: CDR1 MDHEN, CDR2 SYDVKM. V lost 2 bases and J lost 2, with 13 bases in between. CDR3 sequence reads: CASSLEQGWTYEQYF. The CDR3 DNA reads TGTGCCAGCAGTTTAGAGCAGGGGTGGACCTACGAGCAGTACTTC.

This clone was picked up a small number of times. The gene calls are TRBV23-1 and TRBJ1-2; D not resolved. TRBV23-1 is an open reading frame whose function is uncertain. This CDR3 is built from 15 residues. Trimming pared 2 bases from V and 4 bases from J, leaving 14 bases between. CDR3 loop: CASSQQERKFYGYTF. The CDR3 DNA follows: TGCGCCAGCAGTCAACAAGAGAGGAAATTCTATGGCTACACCTTC.